Below, 21 T cell receptor beta chains from the same sample are listed, as sequenced in a study of T cell repertoires in cytomegalovirus infection. TCRdb analysed the reads with MiXCR anew, one entry per CDR3 protein. The sample yields 310,000 or so distinct CDR3 sequences, about a quarter seen once. The sequenced sample was PBMCs. The origin of the receptors is a human donor in good health (CMV status not recorded). Some clones in this sample may be carry-over from other donors' samples.

This sequence joins TRBV24-1 and TRBJ2-1; 9 bases agree with TRBD1. Germline CDR1 KGHDR, CDR2 SFDVKD. The length of the CDR3 is 17 residues. Trimming took 4 bases from V and 0 from J; bases not matched to a gene: 6. The DNA for the CDR3 is TGTGCCACCAGTGACCGGGACAGGGCCAGCTCCTACAATGAGCAGTTCTTC. Amino acids: CATSDRDRASSYNEQFF.

This clonotype has a handful of counts. The rearrangement uses TRBV19 and TRBJ1-5; no clear D gene. The germline V gene has CDR1 LNHDA and CDR2 SQIVND (reference sequence). This CDR3 is 14 amino acids long. The germline V and J ends were trimmed by 1 base and 7 bases, with 11 bases remaining between them. The CDR3 region has the DNA TGTGCCAGTAGTATAGGCCCTGTGGGACAGCCCCAGCATTTT. Translating gives CASSIGPVGQPQHF.

This clonotype was counted many times. V gene TRBV7-2 combines with J gene TRBJ2-1; no clear D. Germline lookup yields CDR1 SGHTA and CDR2 FQGNSA. The V and J ends lost 1 base and 4 bases respectively, with 5 bases between them. The CDR3 totals 13 residues. The CDR3 region is CASSLGFYNEQFF. The CDR3 DNA reads TGTGCCAGCAGCTTAGGGTTTTACAATGAGCAGTTCTTC.

The chain joins TRBV19 to TRBJ1-5, with D hard to call. Germline V lookup: CDR1 LNHDA, CDR2 SQIVND (reference sequence). The CDR3 length is 19 residues. Trimming took 0 bases from V and 2 from J, leaving 20 bases between them. Here the CDR3 DNA reads TGTGCCAGTAGTATAGACAAGTGGGCTGCCGAAGATCGCAATCAGCCCCAGCATTTT. Its protein is CASSIDKWAAEDRNQPQHF.

As regards this clonotype: Compared with germline, one end of the junction differs, possibly owing to a read error. The V call is TRBV7-6, the J call TRBJ2-7; D may be TRBD1 (5 bases). The germline gives CDR1 SGHVS, CDR2 FNYEAQ. This CDR3 has 14 residues. CDR3 amino acids: CASSLSQGFREQYF. In DNA form, the CDR3 reads TGTGCTAGCAGCTTAAGCCAGGGATTTAGAGAGCAGTACTTC.

The rearrangement joins TRBV15 to TRBJ1-5, with D perhaps matching TRBD1 (5 bases). CDR3 size: 17 residues. Germline V gives CDR1 LNHNV, CDR2 YYDKDF (reference sequence). V lost 1 base to trimming and J lost 0 bases, with 13 bases between them. The DNA for the CDR3 is TGTGCCACCAGCAGAGGCCAGGGCAGTGATAGCAATCAGCCCCAGCATTTT. Amino acids: CATSRGQGSDSNQPQHF.

CDR3 residues: CASSLEWETQYF. The CDR3 bases are TGTGCCAGCAGTTTAGAGTGGGAGACCCAGTACTTC. The J gene is TRBJ2-5, the V gene TRBV28; D uncertain. Germline CDR1 MDHEN, CDR2 SYDVKM. Between the trimmed V and J ends, which lost 2 bases and 5 bases, there was a span of 6 bases. This CDR3 contains 12 residues.

This clonotype was counted at least ten times. V and J are TRBV11-2 and TRBJ2-1; 10 bases line up with TRBD1. This CDR3 has 17 amino acids. V lost 3 bases to trimming and J lost 0 bases; unmatched junction nucleotides: 5. Germline V gene data show CDR1 as SGHAT and CDR2 as FQNNGV. The CDR3 loop reads CASSLDRGLSSYNEQFF. The DNA for the CDR3 is TGTGCCAGCAGCTTGGACAGGGGGTTGAGCTCCTACAATGAGCAGTTCTTC. Full variable domain (remainder filled in from reference TRBV11-2 and TRBJ2-1): EAGVAQSPRYKIIEKRQSVAFWCNPISGHATLYWYQQILGQGPKLLIQFQNNGVVDDSQLPKDRFSAERLKGVDSTLKIQPAKLEDSAVYLCASSLDRGLSSYNEQFFGPGTRLTVL.

The chain is built from TRBV7-9 and TRBJ1-2; unclear D gene. Deletions cut 3 bases from V and 2 bases from J, with 7 bases between. Germline lookup yields CDR1 SEHNR and CDR2 FQNEAQ (reference sequence). This CDR3 is built from 13 residues. The CDR3 DNA follows: TGTGCCAGCAGCTTTACAGTAAACTATGGCTACACCTTC. It is translated as CASSFTVNYGYTF.

In its sample, this clonotype was seen a few times. V and J are TRBV20-1 and TRBJ2-7; tentatively, D is TRBD2 (6 bases). Trimming took off 2 bases at V and 3 bases at J, with 8 bases between the two ends. Germline V gene sequence: CDR1 DFQATT, CDR2 SNEGSKA (reference sequence). This CDR3 has 12 amino acids. CDR3 region: CSARRGGYEQYF. In DNA, the CDR3 is TGCAGTGCTAGACGGGGAGGCTACGAGCAGTACTTC.

This clonotype has ten or more counts. This rearrangement joins TRBV12-3 or TRBV12-4 to TRBJ1-3; D remains unclear. CDR3 length: 15 amino acids. The V end was cut by 6 bases, the J end by 4 bases, with 16 bases between. The DNA of the CDR3 is TGTGCCAGCAGCTCCCCGGTCCTCAGGGGAAACACCATATATTTT. Its translation is CASSSPVLRGNTIYF.

This clonotype has ten or more counts. V and J are TRBV7-2 and TRBJ2-5; possible D gene TRBD1, 5 bases. The V end was cut by 5 bases, the J end by 0 bases, with 7 bases between. CDR3 length: 13 residues. Germline V gene lookup returns CDR1 SGHTA and CDR2 FQGNSA. CDR3 in DNA: TGTGCCAGCAGCAGACAGTACCAAGAGACCCAGTACTTC. Protein: CASSRQYQETQYF.

This clonotype was observed many times. The chain couples TRBV28 to TRBJ2-2, with D hard to call. V was pared by 6 bases and J by 7 bases, with 9 bases between. This CDR3 spans 12 amino acids. Looked up from germline, CDR1 is MDHEN and CDR2 is SYDVKM. CDR3 DNA sequence: TGTGCCAGCAGAACTGTCGGCGGGGAGCTGTTTTTT. Translation gives CASRTVGGELFF.

This clonotype was seen more than once but under ten times. The chain carries TRBV29-1 and TRBJ2-1, with 9 bases that match TRBD2. The germline V gene encodes CDR1 SQVTM and CDR2 ANQGSEA. With 8 bases clipped from V and 7 bases from J, the junction kept 6 bases outside the gene matches. This CDR3 spans 12 amino acids. The chain's CDR3 is CSCRLAGNEQFF. CDR3 nucleotide sequence: TGCAGCTGTCGGCTAGCGGGGAATGAGCAGTTCTTC.

This clonotype was counted many times. The gene calls are TRBV14 and TRBJ1-2; 10 bases are a match to TRBD1. The CDR3 is 15 residues long. Unmatched junction bases numbered 7, after V lost 5 bases and J lost 4 bases. CDR1 SGHDN and CDR2 FVKESK come from the germline V gene. CDR3 in amino acids: CASSYPGTGAYGYTF. CDR3 coding DNA: TGTGCCAGCAGCTATCCCGGGACAGGGGCCTATGGCTACACCTTC.

This clonotype was seen repeatedly, ten times or more. The rearrangement joins TRBV7-2 to TRBJ2-1; the D gene is possibly TRBD2 (6 bases). Germline V CDR1 and CDR2: SGHTA, FQGNSA. V was shortened by 4 bases and J by 0 bases, with 10 bases between the two germline ends. The CDR3 extends over 15 amino acids. Written as DNA, the CDR3 is TGTGCCAGCAGCTGGGACTTGAGCTCCTACAATGAGCAGTTCTTC. Translation gives CASSWDLSSYNEQFF.

The V gene is TRBV11-2, the J gene TRBJ1-3; no clear D gene. The V end was cut by 1 base, the J end by 0 bases, with 7 bases between. This CDR3 has 15 amino acids. The V gene's germline CDR1 is SGHAT and CDR2 FQNNGV. The DNA for the CDR3 is TGTGCCAGCAGCTTAGCTCAGTACTCTGGAAACACCATATATTTT. It is translated as CASSLAQYSGNTIYF.

The chain has TRBV11-2 and TRBJ1-1, with D possibly TRBD1 on 5 matching bases. The CDR3 runs 14 residues. Germline V gene sequence: CDR1 SGHAT, CDR2 FQNNGV. The V end lost 0 bases, the J end lost 11 bases, and 16 bases lay between the germline ends. The CDR3 protein is CASSLDTQAKGAFF. Written as DNA, the CDR3 is TGTGCCAGCAGCTTAGATACACAGGCAAAAGGGGCTTTCTTT. Full variable domain (rest looked up from reference TRBV11-2 and TRBJ1-1): EAGVAQSPRYKIIEKRQSVAFWCNPISGHATLYWYQQILGQGPKLLIQFQNNGVVDDSQLPKDRFSAERLKGVDSTLKIQPAKLEDSAVYLCASSLDTQAKGAFFGQGTRLTVV.

The chain recombines TRBV27 with TRBJ2-1, with TRBD2 as a possible D gene (6 bases). The CDR3 runs 17 residues. Trimming cost V 1 base and J 8 bases, with 21 bases left between them. CDR1 MNHEY and CDR2 SMNVEV come from the germline V gene (reference sequence). The CDR3 sequence: CASSLLGLGGLFDEQFF. CDR3 nucleotides: TGTGCCAGCAGTTTATTGGGCCTCGGGGGACTCTTCGATGAGCAGTTCTTC.

This clonotype was found many times. The chain joins TRBV6-2 or TRBV6-3 to TRBJ1-1, with TRBD1 matching over 7 bases. With 6 bases clipped from V and 6 bases from J, the junction kept 7 bases outside the gene matches. The V gene's germline CDR1 is MNHEY and CDR2 SVGEGT. This CDR3 is 13 amino acids long. Here the CDR3 reads CASSATGAAEAFF. CDR3 DNA sequence: TGTGCCAGCAGCGCAACAGGGGCGGCTGAAGCTTTCTTT.

V is TRBV5-1 and J is TRBJ1-4; tentatively, D is TRBD1 (6 bases). CDR1 is SGHRS and CDR2 is YFSETQ in the germline V gene. With 4 bases removed from V and 0 bases from J, the gap between germline ends came to 16 bases. CDR3 size: 17 residues. The CDR3 coding sequence is TGCGCCAGCAGCCCGGGGGGACACTCTGCAACTAATGAAAAACTGTTTTTT. Translation: CASSPGGHSATNEKLFF.